This TCR beta chain derives from a study of siplizumab effects on memory and regulatory T cells. TCRdb's copy holds only in-frame clones and misses some; the assay was immunoSEQ multiplex PCR. The data show about 69,000 clones, about 90% seen once. The sequencing sample was made of Tregs sorted from blood. The sequence came from a human donor in good health.

This CDR3 reads CASSEVLAGAGNEQFF. CDR3 in DNA: TGTGCCAGCAGTGAAGTGTTAGCGGGAGCCGGGAATGAGCAGTTCTTC. The chain carries TRBV6-1 and TRBJ2-1; 9 positions agree with TRBD2. CDR1 and CDR2 from the germline V gene are MNHNS and SASEGT. The J segment lost 7 bases and the V segment lost 1 base, leaving 8 bases of the junction unmatched. This CDR3 comprises 16 residues.